This T cell receptor (beta chain) was captured by sequencing in a study of cytomegalovirus exposure and HLA in healthy donors. The PCR had 60 Vbeta and 13 Jbeta primers. Assay used: immunoSEQ multiplex PCR; TCRdb lists only in-frame clones, some missing. The sample records tens of thousands of clones, about 78% being singletons. Germline V gene data show CDR1 as SGDLS and CDR2 as YYNGEE. This CDR3 region has 15 residues. V was clipped by 2 bases and J by 4 bases; unmatched bases: 5. The genes are TRBV9 and TRBJ2-1; TRBD2 matches at 8 bases. The source material was PBMCs. This TCR was recovered from a woman in her forties in good health and CMV-seropositive. CDR3 loop: CASSVGLDSYNEQFF. In DNA, the CDR3 is TGTGCCAGCAGCGTGGGACTAGATTCGTACAATGAGCAGTTCTTC. Together with reference TRBV9 and TRBJ2-1, the CDR3 gives the full variable domain: DSGVTQTPKHLITATGQRVTLRCSPRSGDLSVYWYQQSLDQGLQFLIQYYNGEERAKGNILERFSAQQFPDLHSELNLSSLELGDSALYFCASSVGLDSYNEQFFGPGTRLTVL.